This T cell receptor beta chain was recovered during a study of blood T cell repertoires in COVID-19. About the research overall: Both acute and convalescent COVID-19 samples were obtained from the United States, Italy and Spain. T cells, B-cell-depleted T cells, or PBMCs provided the cDNA or gDNA that served as material.

Methods used by the authors: Estimation of nucleated cell counts relied on the amplification of reference gene primers. TCRdb keeps only in-frame clones here, not all; method: immunoSEQ multiplex PCR. D and trimming were read from the DNA, whereas the V and J calls and clone size are those reported in that table. The sample has a few hundred thousand clones, about 88% seen once. Trimming cost V 4 bases and J 2 bases, with 3 bases left between them. The germline CDR1 and CDR2 sequences are SGHRS and YFSETQ. The CDR3 sequence is 11 residues long. This chain joins TRBV5-1 and TRBJ2-5; no clear D gene. The clonotype originates from a middle-aged man with active or convalescent COVID-19. Source material: peripheral blood. The CDR3 reads CASSAQETQYF. The CDR3 DNA follows: TGCGCCAGCAGCGCGCAAGAGACCCAGTACTTC.